This T cell receptor beta chain was identified during a study of blood T cells in healthy people across ages. Findings and caveats of the study: For the donors, CMV status was unknown and possibly confounded expanded clonotype changes.

Germline-derived CDR1 and CDR2 are SGHAT and FQNNGV. V lost 1 base and J lost 2; bases outside the gene matches: 3. This CDR3 contains 15 residues. As to this clonotype: Antigen specificity is unknown.

Primed by a sample-barcoded 5' primer and a J-beta primer mix, a second PCR proceeded for about 6 to 12 cycles. TCRdb ran MiXCR on the 5' RACE reads and lists one entry per CDR3 protein. The sample consists of about 1.6 million distinct CDR3 sequences, about 35% of them appearing once. This sequence originates from a woman aged 25 to 45 in good health. Source material: blood. The V gene is TRBV11-2, the J gene TRBJ2-3; 7 positions match TRBD2. The CDR3 spells CASSLGEGHTDTQYF. The CDR3 DNA is TGTGCCAGCAGCTTAGGGGAGGGTCACACAGATACGCAGTATTTT.